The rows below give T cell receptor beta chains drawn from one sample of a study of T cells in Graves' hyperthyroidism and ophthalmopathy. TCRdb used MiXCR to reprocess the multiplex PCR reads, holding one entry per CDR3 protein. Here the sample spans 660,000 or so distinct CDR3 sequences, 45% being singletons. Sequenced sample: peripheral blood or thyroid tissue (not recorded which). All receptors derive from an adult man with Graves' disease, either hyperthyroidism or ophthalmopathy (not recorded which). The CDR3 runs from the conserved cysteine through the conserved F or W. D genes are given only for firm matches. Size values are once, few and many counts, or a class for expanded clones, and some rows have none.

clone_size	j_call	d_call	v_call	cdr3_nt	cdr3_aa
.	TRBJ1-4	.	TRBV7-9	TGTGCCACCGAGCTAGGACAGACTAATGAAAAACTGTTTTTT	CATELGQTNEKLFF
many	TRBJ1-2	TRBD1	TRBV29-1	TGCAGCGTTGTTGAGGGGGCCATAAACTATGGCTACACCTTC	CSVVEGAINYGYTF
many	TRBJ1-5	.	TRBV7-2	TGTGCCAGCACCTCGGGTGAGCATCAGCCCCAGCATTTT	CASTSGEHQPQHF
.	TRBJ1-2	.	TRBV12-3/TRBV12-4	TGTGCCAGCAGTTTTTGGGGGCTATACTATGGCTACACCTTC	CASSFWGLYYGYTF
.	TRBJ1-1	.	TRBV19	TGTGCCAGCAGCCCCCTTTCATCGAACACTGAAGCTTTCTTT	CASSPLSSNTEAFF
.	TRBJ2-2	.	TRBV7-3	TGTGCCAGCAGCCACTCTGGGGAGCTGTTTTTT	CASSHSGELFF
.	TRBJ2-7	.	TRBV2	TGTGCCAGCAGTCCCCGGGACACCGGGGTCGAGCAGTACTTC	CASSPRDTGVEQYF
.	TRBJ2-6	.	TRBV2	TGTGCCAGCAGTGATACAGGGTGGACTGAAGCTTTC	CASSDTGWTEAF
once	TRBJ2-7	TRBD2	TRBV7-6	TGTGCCAGCAGCTCCCTCAGGGACAGATCCAGGACTAGCGGGAGGTACTTC	CASSSLRDRSRTSGRYF
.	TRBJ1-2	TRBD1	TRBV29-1	TGCAGCGTTGGAAATTTAGGGACAGGGTCTGCCTATGGCTACACCTTC	CSVGNLGTGSAYGYTF
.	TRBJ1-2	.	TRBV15	TGTGCCACCAGCAGCCCAGGGTTCTATGGCTACACCTTC	CATSSPGFYGYTF
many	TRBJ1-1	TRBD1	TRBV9	TGTGCCAGCAGCGAACAGGGGCACAATGAAGCTTTCTTT	CASSEQGHNEAFF
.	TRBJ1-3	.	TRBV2	TGTGCCAGCCTAGAGGAAAGAGGCTATGGCTACACCATATATTTT	CASLEERGYGYTIYF
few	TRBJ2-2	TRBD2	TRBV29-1	TGCAGCGTTGCCGGACTAGCGGGAGGGCCCACCGGGGAGCTGTTTTTT	CSVAGLAGGPTGELFF
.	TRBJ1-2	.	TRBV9	TGTGCCAGCAGCGTAGCTACGGGGGTTGACGGCTACACCTTC	CASSVATGVDGYTF
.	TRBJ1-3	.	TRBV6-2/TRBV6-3	TGTGCCAGCAGTTACCCCACGATAGGAAACACCATATATTTT	CASSYPTIGNTIYF
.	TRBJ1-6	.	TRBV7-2	TGTGCCAGCAGCCAAGATTTACGGGGGCGGGCAAATTCACCCCTCCACTTT	CASSQDLRGRANSPLHF
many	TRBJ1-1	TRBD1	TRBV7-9	TGTGCCAGCAGCCCCCACGGGACAGGGAACGCTGAAGCTTTCTTT	CASSPHGTGNAEAFF
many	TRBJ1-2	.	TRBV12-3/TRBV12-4	TGTGCCAGCAGTCCCGTGGGACTCTATGGCTACACCTTC	CASSPVGLYGYTF
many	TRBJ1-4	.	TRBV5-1	TGCGCCAGCAGCCAGGACAGCAGCATCGAGTCTAATGAAAAACTGTTTTTT	CASSQDSSIESNEKLFF
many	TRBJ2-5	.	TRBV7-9	TGTGCCAGCAGCTTATCAACGGGAGAGACCCAGTACTTC	CASSLSTGETQYF
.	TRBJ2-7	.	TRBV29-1	TGCAGCGTACACGGCGGGAATTACGAGCAGTACTTC	CSVHGGNYEQYF
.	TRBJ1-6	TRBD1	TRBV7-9	TGTGCCAGCAGCTTAGCTACGACAGGGATTTCACCCCTCCACTTT	CASSLATTGISPLHF
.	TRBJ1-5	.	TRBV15	TGTGCCACCAGCTTGTGGCAGGGGATTGTTAATCAGCCCCAGCATTTT	CATSLWQGIVNQPQHF
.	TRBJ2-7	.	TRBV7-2	TGTGCCAGCAGCTTCCTCGAGACCACCTACGGGCAGTACTTC	CASSFLETTYGQYF
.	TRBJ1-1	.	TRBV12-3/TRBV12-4	TGTGCCAGCAGTTTCGCACGGCAGAACACTGAAGCTTTCTTT	CASSFARQNTEAFF
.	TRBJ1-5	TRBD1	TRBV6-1	TGTGCCAGCAATACAGGGGGCCCGGATCAGCCCCAGCATTTT	CASNTGGPDQPQHF
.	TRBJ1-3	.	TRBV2	TGTGCCAGCAGTGGGACTCAGGGAGCTGGAAACACCATATATTTT	CASSGTQGAGNTIYF
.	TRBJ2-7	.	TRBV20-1	TGCAGTGCTAGAGCCCCATACGAGGAGCAGTACTTC	CSARAPYEEQYF
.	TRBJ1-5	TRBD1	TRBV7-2	TGTGCCAGCAGCAGCCGACAGGGAACTAATCAGCCCCAGCATTTT	CASSSRQGTNQPQHF
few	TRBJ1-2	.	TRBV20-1	TGCAGTGCCCTTATCCCTAACTATGGCTACACCTTC	CSALIPNYGYTF
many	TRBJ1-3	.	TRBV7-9	TGTGCCAGCAGCTCCCTCGGGACGGCGAAATTT	CASSSLGTAKF
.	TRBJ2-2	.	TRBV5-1	TGCGCCAGCAGCTTCGCCGGGGGCTCGAACACCGGGGAGCTGTTTTTT	CASSFAGGSNTGELFF
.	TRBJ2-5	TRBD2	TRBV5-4	TGTGCCAGCAGCTTCCGGGAGGGGTCCCAGTACTTC	CASSFREGSQYF
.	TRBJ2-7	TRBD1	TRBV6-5	TGTGCCAGCAGCACTTGGACAGGGGGCGATCCAGGCGAGCAGTACTTC	CASSTWTGGDPGEQYF
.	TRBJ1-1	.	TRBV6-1	TGTGCCAGCAGTGCGGACACCCTGAACACTGAAGCTTTCTTT	CASSADTLNTEAFF
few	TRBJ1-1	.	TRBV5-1	TGCGCCAGCAAAGGTGATCCGGTGAACACTGAAGCTTTCTTT	CASKGDPVNTEAFF
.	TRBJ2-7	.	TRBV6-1	TGTGCCAGCAGTTCCCCCGAGAGGGCGGGCGAGCAGTACTTC	CASSSPERAGEQYF
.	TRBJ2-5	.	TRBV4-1	TGCGCCAGCAGCCAAGACCCCGGGACTTCACAAGAGACCCAGTACTTC	CASSQDPGTSQETQYF
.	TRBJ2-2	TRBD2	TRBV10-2	TGCGCCAGCGGGACTAGCGGGCACACCGGGGAGCTGTTTTTT	CASGTSGHTGELFF
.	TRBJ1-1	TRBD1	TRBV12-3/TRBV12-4	TGTGCCAGCAGTGTCAGGGGGGAGGGCACTGAAGCTTTCTTT	CASSVRGEGTEAFF
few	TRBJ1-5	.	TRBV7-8	TGTGCCAGCAGCTCGCAGTACAATCAGCCCCAGCATTTT	CASSSQYNQPQHF
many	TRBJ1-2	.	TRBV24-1	TGTGCCACCAGTGATGTCGGCAGGACCTATGGCTACACCTTC	CATSDVGRTYGYTF
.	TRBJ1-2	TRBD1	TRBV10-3	TGTGCCATCGCATCTGCAGGGGGAATGAGTGGCTACACCTTC	CAIASAGGMSGYTF
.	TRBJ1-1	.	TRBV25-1	TGTGCCAGCAGTGGCCTCGGGTACATGAACACTGAAGCTTTCTTT	CASSGLGYMNTEAFF